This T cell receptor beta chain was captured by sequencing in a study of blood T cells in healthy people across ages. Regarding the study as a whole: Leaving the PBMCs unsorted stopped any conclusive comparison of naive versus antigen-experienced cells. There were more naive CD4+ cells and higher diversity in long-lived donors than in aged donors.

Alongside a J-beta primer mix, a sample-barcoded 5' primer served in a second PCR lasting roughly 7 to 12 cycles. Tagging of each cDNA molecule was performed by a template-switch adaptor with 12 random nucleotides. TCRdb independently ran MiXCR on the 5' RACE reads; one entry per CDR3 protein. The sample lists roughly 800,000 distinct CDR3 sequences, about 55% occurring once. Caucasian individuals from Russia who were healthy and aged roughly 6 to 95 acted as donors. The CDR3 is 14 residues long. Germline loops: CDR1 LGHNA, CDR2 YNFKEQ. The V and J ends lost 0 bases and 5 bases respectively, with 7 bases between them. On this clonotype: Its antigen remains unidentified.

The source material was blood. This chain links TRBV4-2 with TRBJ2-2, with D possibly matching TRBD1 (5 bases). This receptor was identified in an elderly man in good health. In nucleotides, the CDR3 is TGTGCCAGCAGCCAAGATCAGGGTACCGGGGAGCTGTTTTTT. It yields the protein CASSQDQGTGELFF.